Given below is one T cell receptor (beta chain) in context. Original analysis: Amplification of reference gene primers provided the estimated nucleated cell counts. Assay used: immunoSEQ multiplex PCR; TCRdb lists only in-frame clones, some missing. The V and J calls and clone size were taken over from that table, and D and trimming were inferred from the DNA. The sample has about 220,000 clones, about nine tenths seen once. Germline assignment: CDR1 KGHSH and CDR2 LQKENI. V lost 3 bases and J 11 bases, leaving 20 bases between the germline ends. The CDR3 consists of 16 residues. The data are from a study of blood T cell repertoires in COVID-19. As for the study in general: Material from acute and convalescent COVID-19 was sourced from the United States, Italy and Spain. PBMCs, B-cell-depleted T cells, or T cells provided the cDNA or gDNA that made up the material.

Source material: peripheral blood. The TCR was taken from a man between 40 and 49 years old with acute or convalescent COVID-19. The V and J genes are TRBV18 and TRBJ1-6; possible D gene TRBD1, 5 bases. Here the CDR3 DNA reads TGTGCCAGCTCACCTTCCCGACAGAGTGTAGGGGCACCCCTCCACTTT. It is translated as CASSPSRQSVGAPLHF.